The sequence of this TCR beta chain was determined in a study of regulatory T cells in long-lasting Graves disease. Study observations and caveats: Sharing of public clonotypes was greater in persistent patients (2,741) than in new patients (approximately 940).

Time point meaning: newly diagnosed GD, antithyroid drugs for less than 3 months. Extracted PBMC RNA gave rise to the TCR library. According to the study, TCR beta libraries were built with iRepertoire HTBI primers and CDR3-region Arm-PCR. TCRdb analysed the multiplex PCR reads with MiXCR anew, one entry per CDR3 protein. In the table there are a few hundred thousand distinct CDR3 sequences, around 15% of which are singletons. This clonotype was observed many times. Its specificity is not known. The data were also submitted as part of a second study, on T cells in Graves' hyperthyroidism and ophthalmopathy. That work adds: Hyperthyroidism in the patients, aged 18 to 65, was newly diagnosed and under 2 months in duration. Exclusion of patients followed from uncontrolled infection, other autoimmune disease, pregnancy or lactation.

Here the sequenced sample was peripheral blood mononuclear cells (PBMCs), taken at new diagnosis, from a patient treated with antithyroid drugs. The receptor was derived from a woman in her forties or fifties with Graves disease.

The CDR3 region has the DNA TGTGCCAGCAGTAACTTAGGTGGGAATGAAAAACTGTTTTTT. This codes for CASSNLGGNEKLFF. The chain combines TRBV28 with TRBJ1-4; D is unclear. This CDR3 is built from 14 residues. Germline V gives CDR1 MDHEN, CDR2 SYDVKM. V lost 5 bases and J lost 5, with 12 bases in between.